Listed here are 14 T cell receptor beta chains from one sample, sequenced in a study of response to subunit inactivated influenza vaccine. From the RT-PCR reads, TCRdb called clonotypes with MiXCR, one entry per CDR3 protein. The data hold 600,000 to 850,000 distinct CDR3 sequences, with approximately 15% observed a single time. The source was PBMCs from blood, collected 14 days before vaccination. The source is a man aged 50-59 years who received an inactivated influenza vaccine.

This clonotype was seen ten or more times. The chain carries TRBV5-1 and TRBJ1-2; D is uncertain. The CDR3 runs 14 residues. Germline loops: CDR1 SGHRS, CDR2 YFSETQ. V dropped 1 base and J dropped 3 bases, with 10 bases sitting between them. CDR3 sequence (DNA): TGCGCCAGCAGCTTGAGTGGTGATTACTATGGCTACACCTTC. This translates into CASSLSGDYYGYTF.

The chain combines TRBV7-2 with TRBJ2-7; no definite D call. CDR1 and CDR2 (germline): SGHTA, FQGNSA. Trimming shortened V by 1 base and J by 0 bases, and 10 bases separated the two germline ends. This CDR3 comprises 15 residues. Here the CDR3 reads CASSLDRFRSYEQYF. DNA for the CDR3: TGTGCCAGCAGCTTAGACCGGTTCCGCTCCTACGAGCAGTACTTC.

This clonotype has a count of ten or more. This chain connects TRBV12-3 or TRBV12-4 to TRBJ1-1; perhaps TRBD1 as D (5 bases). The V end lost 2 bases, the J end lost 6 bases, and 10 bases lay between the germline ends. The CDR3 is 13 residues long. This CDR3 reads CASSLPGAAEAFF. The CDR3 DNA sequence: TGTGCCAGCAGTTTACCCGGGGCTGCTGAAGCTTTCTTT.

The chain has TRBV10-3 and TRBJ2-1; D is possibly TRBD1 (5 bases). CDR1 is ENHRY and CDR2 is SYGVKD in the germline V gene. The CDR3 is made up of 13 amino acids. Trimming took 11 bases from V and 10 from J, leaving 21 bases between them. DNA for the CDR3: TGTGCCGCCTGGACGGCAGGGCTAAAAGAGCAGTTCTTC. It yields the protein CAAWTAGLKEQFF.

The chain recombines TRBV20-1 with TRBJ2-5; the match to TRBD2 covers 11 bases. With V trimmed by 5 bases and J by 5 bases, 13 bases remained unmatched. In germline, CDR1 is DFQATT, CDR2 SNEGSKA (reference sequence). This CDR3 comprises 16 residues. The CDR3 sequence: CSAGDFLAGGYETQYF. DNA of the CDR3: TGCAGTGCTGGCGACTTTCTAGCGGGGGGTTATGAGACCCAGTACTTC.

This rearrangement joins TRBV7-2 to TRBJ2-7; TRBD2 aligns across 8 bases. The J segment lost 1 base and the V segment lost 5 bases, leaving 4 bases of the junction unmatched. From germline, CDR1 is SGHTA and CDR2 FQGNSA. The CDR3 is made up of 14 amino acids. As DNA, the CDR3 is TGTGCCAGCAGCGTGACGGGGGGGTCCTACGAGCAGTACTTC. Its protein is CASSVTGGSYEQYF.

The chain recombines TRBV6-2 or TRBV6-3 with TRBJ2-1, with TRBD2 matching 12 bases. V dropped 2 bases and J dropped 9; count of bases not matched to a gene: 5. The CDR3 consists of 15 residues. Germline loops: CDR1 MNHEY, CDR2 SVGEGT. The CDR3 region has the DNA TGTGCCAGCAGTTACCTAGCGGGGGGGCCGGGTGAGCAGTTCTTC. Translated: CASSYLAGGPGEQFF.

The rearrangement uses TRBV15 and TRBJ2-1, with no clear D. The germline gives CDR1 LNHNV, CDR2 YYDKDF (reference sequence). V lost 5 bases and J lost 0, with 11 bases in between. The CDR3 length is 15 residues. Here the CDR3 DNA reads TGTGCCACCAGCGAAGACCGGAGCTCCTACAATGAGCAGTTCTTC. Residues: CATSEDRSSYNEQFF.

This chain connects TRBV27 to TRBJ2-1; 7 nucleotides line up with TRBD2. V lost 8 bases to trimming and J lost 4 bases; unmatched junction nucleotides: 14. This CDR3 spans 16 amino acids. The germline V gene encodes CDR1 MNHEY and CDR2 SMNVEV (reference sequence). Here the CDR3 DNA reads TGTGCCAGCGTCAGTTTGGCGGGGGTCACGTACAATGAGCAGTTCTTC. Protein product: CASVSLAGVTYNEQFF.

This clonotype appeared many times. This chain connects TRBV20-1 to TRBJ2-1; TRBD2 agrees at 7 bases. The J segment lost 7 bases and the V segment lost 6 bases, leaving 12 bases of the junction unmatched. There are 14 residues in the CDR3. From germline, CDR1 is DFQATT and CDR2 SNEGSKA (reference sequence). The CDR3 protein is CSALGGWLRNEQFF. CDR3 coding DNA: TGCAGTGCCCTGGGGGGGTGGTTGAGGAATGAGCAGTTCTTC.

This chain connects TRBV9 to TRBJ1-1; D is unresolved. Germline loops: CDR1 SGDLS, CDR2 YYNGEE. Trimming removed 4 bases at V and 4 bases at J, with 14 bases between. The CDR3 is 14 amino acids. The CDR3 reads CASSPQGGPTEAFF. CDR3 in DNA: TGTGCCAGCAGCCCCCAAGGAGGGCCCACTGAAGCTTTCTTT.

This clonotype has only a few counts. The rearrangement joins TRBV4-3 to TRBJ2-3; no clear D gene. V lost 5 bases and J 1 base, leaving 10 bases between the germline ends. This CDR3 comprises 14 residues. CDR1 is LGHNA and CDR2 is YSLEER in the germline V gene. CDR3 in amino acids: CASSAITGTDTQYF. The CDR3 DNA is TGCGCCAGCAGCGCGATTACAGGCACAGATACGCAGTATTTT.

To note about this clonotype: This may stem from a read error, because a much larger clone lies one nucleotide away. The chain uses TRBV6-2 or TRBV6-3 and TRBJ1-5; 7 positions agree with TRBD1. Germline CDR1 is MNHEY and CDR2 is SVGEGT. The CDR3 runs 14 residues. Unmatched junction bases numbered 4, after V lost 0 bases and J lost 8 bases. The DNA for the CDR3 is TGTGCCAGCAGTTACTCGACAGGGAATAAGCCCCAGCATTTT. Its translation is CASSYSTGNKPQHF.

In its sample, this clonotype was seen a few times. The J gene is TRBJ2-5, the V gene TRBV2, with D hard to call. The CDR3 covers 12 residues. V lost 8 bases and J 2 bases, leaving 9 bases between the germline ends. Germline values: CDR1 SNHLY, CDR2 FYNNEI. This CDR3 is CASRGAQETQYF. The DNA for the CDR3 is TGTGCCAGCCGTGGAGCACAAGAGACCCAGTACTTC. The complete variable domain, with remaining parts taken from reference TRBV2 and TRBJ2-5, reads EPEVTQTPSHQVTQMGQEVILRCVPISNHLYFYWYRQILGQKVEFLVSFYNNEISEKSEIFDDQFSVERPDGSNFTLKIRSTKLEDSAMYFCASRGAQETQYFGPGTRLLVL.